Following are 21 T cell receptor beta chains from one sample sequenced in a study of T cell responses to AZD1222 COVID-19 vaccine. Method: immunoSEQ multiplex PCR; TCRdb's copy keeps in-frame clones and lacks some. This repertoire shows 90,000 to 120,000 clones, around nine tenths found once; its top ten account for roughly 5.6%. Sample: peripheral blood, taken 28 days after the second AZD1222 dose. Source of these receptors: an adult who received the AZD1222 COVID-19 vaccine.

The V and J genes are TRBV3-1 (or the pseudogene TRBV3-2) and TRBJ1-5; D is unresolved. V was clipped by 4 bases and J by 7 bases, with 11 bases between them. This CDR3 is built from 13 residues. Germline values: CDR1 LGHDT, CDR2 YNNKEL (reference sequence). The CDR3 here is CASSPPGTQPQHF. The DNA for the CDR3 is TGTGCCAGCAGCCCGCCAGGTACCCAGCCCCAGCATTTT.

This chain uses TRBV2 with TRBJ2-5, with a tentative D call TRBD2 (5 bases). This CDR3 comprises 13 residues. Trimming shortened V by 7 bases and J by 4 bases, and 13 bases separated the two germline ends. From germline, CDR1 is SNHLY and CDR2 FYNNEI. CDR3 coding DNA: TGTGCCAGCAACAGAGGGCTGGGAGAGACCCAGTACTTC. Its protein is CASNRGLGETQYF. Full variable domain (outside the CDR3, taken from reference TRBV2 and TRBJ2-5): EPEVTQTPSHQVTQMGQEVILRCVPISNHLYFYWYRQILGQKVEFLVSFYNNEISEKSEIFDDQFSVERPDGSNFTLKIRSTKLEDSAMYFCASNRGLGETQYFGPGTRLLVL.

The chain joins TRBV7-9 to TRBJ1-4; the match to TRBD1 covers 8 bases. CDR1 and CDR2 (germline): SEHNR, FQNEAQ (reference sequence). This CDR3 has 17 residues. The V segment lost 2 bases and the J segment 4 bases; nucleotides outside the gene matches: 9. For the CDR3, the DNA is TGTGCCAGCAGCTTAAAACATAGCGACAGGGGTAATGAAAAACTGTTTTTT. It is translated as CASSLKHSDRGNEKLFF.

The rearrangement uses TRBV5-6 and TRBJ1-1; D uncertain. The CDR3 consists of 12 residues. The V and J ends lost 4 bases and 4 bases respectively, with 8 bases between them. Per the germline V gene, CDR1 is SGHDT and CDR2 is YYEEEE. Here the CDR3 DNA reads TGTGCCAGCAGCGCCCGTGTCACTGAAGCTTTCTTT. Protein: CASSARVTEAFF. Full variable domain (rest looked up from reference TRBV5-6 and TRBJ1-1): DAGVTQSPTHLIKTRGQQVTLRCSPKSGHDTVSWYQQALGQGPQFIFQYYEEEERQRGNFPDRFSGHQFPNYSSELNVNALLLGDSALYLCASSARVTEAFFGQGTRLTVV.

The chain recombines TRBV6-5 with TRBJ2-7; D is perhaps TRBD2 (5 bases). CDR3 length: 15 residues. Germline V gives CDR1 MNHEY, CDR2 SVGAGI. The germline V and J ends were trimmed by 0 bases and 4 bases, with 13 bases remaining between them. CDR3 coding DNA: TGTGCCAGCAGTTACTCGAGGGCCAGATCGTACGAGCAGTACTTC. It is translated as CASSYSRARSYEQYF.

J is TRBJ2-1 and V is TRBV4-3; 8 nucleotides match TRBD1. This CDR3 spans 16 amino acids. The V segment lost 1 base and the J segment 1 base; nucleotides outside the gene matches: 3. The germline V gene has CDR1 LGHNA and CDR2 YSLEER. CDR3 in DNA: TGCGCCAGCAGCCAAGGGGACAGGATTTCCTACAATGAGCAGTTCTTC. This translates into CASSQGDRISYNEQFF.

The chain uses TRBV6-5 and TRBJ1-5; weak D call: TRBD1 (6 bases). V was clipped by 0 bases and J by 4 bases, with 10 bases between them. In germline, CDR1 is MNHEY, CDR2 SVGAGI. The CDR3 is 15 residues long. The DNA for the CDR3 is TGTGCCAGCAGTTACTCCAGGGGACCAAATCAGCCCCAGCATTTT. Its protein is CASSYSRGPNQPQHF.

This clone occurred once. This chain connects TRBV14 to TRBJ2-7, with D perhaps TRBD1 (5 bases). The length of the CDR3 is 15 residues. The germline V and J ends were trimmed by 1 base and 1 base, with 11 bases remaining between them. Germline CDR1 is SGHDN and CDR2 is FVKESK. The CDR3, as DNA: TGTGCCAGCAGCCAAGCGACAGCCATTTCCTACGAGCAGTACTTC. Protein: CASSQATAISYEQYF.

The chain joins TRBV30 to TRBJ2-2, with D possibly matching TRBD2 (5 bases). Germline CDR1 and CDR2: GTSNPN and SVGIG (reference sequence). Trimming shortened V by 8 bases and J by 1 base, and 14 bases separated the two germline ends. This CDR3 region has 14 residues. CDR3 sequence reads: CARDSEMNTGELFF. CDR3 in DNA: TGTGCCCGAGATAGCGAGATGAACACCGGGGAGCTGTTTTTT.

This chain joins TRBV9 and TRBJ1-2, with D perhaps matching TRBD1 (5 bases). This CDR3 has 14 amino acids. V gave up 3 bases and J gave up 4 bases, with 13 bases separating them. The germline CDR1 and CDR2 sequences are SGDLS and YYNGEE. The CDR3 DNA reads as TGTGCCAGCAGCGCCTTTGGGACGGCCTATGGCTACACCTTC. Its protein is CASSAFGTAYGYTF.

The chain uses TRBV5-1 and TRBJ1-2; D gene unclear. The CDR3 has 14 residues. V shed 2 bases and J shed 0 bases, with 8 bases lying between them. CDR1 is SGHRS, CDR2 YFSETQ, per germline. In nucleotides, the CDR3 is TGCGCCAGCAGCTTAAGCGGCTCTAACTATGGCTACACCTTC. As protein: CASSLSGSNYGYTF.

The chain combines TRBV5-1 with TRBJ2-1; 11 bases match TRBD2. The CDR3 extends over 18 amino acids. Germline loops: CDR1 SGHRS, CDR2 YFSETQ. The V gene end was trimmed by 1 base and the J gene end by 4 bases; junction bases not matched to a gene: 10. The CDR3 is CASSLWAPTSGSYNEQFF. As DNA, the CDR3 is TGCGCCAGCAGCTTGTGGGCACCTACTAGCGGGAGTTACAATGAGCAGTTCTTC.

This clone has just one count. The V gene is TRBV9, the J gene TRBJ2-1; 7 bases agree with TRBD2. CDR3 length: 15 amino acids. V lost 1 base, J lost 7 bases, and 8 bases stayed unmatched. From germline, CDR1 is SGDLS and CDR2 YYNGEE. The CDR3 here is CASSVPAGPTNEQFF. CDR3 DNA: TGTGCCAGCAGCGTACCAGCGGGACCCACAAATGAGCAGTTCTTC.

The chain employs TRBV7-9 and TRBJ2-3, with D tentatively TRBD1 or TRBD2 (5 bases each). The CDR3 runs to 15 residues. V lost 1 base to trimming and J lost 1 base, with 9 bases between them. The germline CDR1 and CDR2 sequences are SEHNR and FQNEAQ (reference sequence). The CDR3 coding sequence is TGTGCCAGCAGCTTAGGGGGGTTGGGCACAGATACGCAGTATTTT. It encodes CASSLGGLGTDTQYF.

This clone was recorded once. The V and J genes are TRBV28 and TRBJ2-7; D not resolved. The V gene lost 6 bases and the J gene lost 3 bases, with 15 bases spanning the gap. This CDR3 is built from 14 residues. Germline-derived CDR1 and CDR2 are MDHEN and SYDVKM. The CDR3 sequence: CASRIPGALYEQYF. CDR3 sequence (DNA): TGTGCCAGCAGAATTCCGGGTGCCCTCTACGAGCAGTACTTC.

This chain uses TRBV7-9 with TRBJ2-1; 12 nucleotides agree with TRBD1. V was clipped by 5 bases and J by 1 base; unmatched bases: 12. Looked up from germline, CDR1 is SEHNR and CDR2 is FQNEAQ (reference sequence). The CDR3 length is 19 residues. Here the CDR3 DNA reads TGTGCCAGCAGCCCAGGGACAGGGGGCCCCGAACAATCCTACAATGAGCAGTTCTTC. Protein sequence: CASSPGTGGPEQSYNEQFF.

This chain joins TRBV12-5 and TRBJ1-5; D perhaps matches TRBD1 (5 bases). V was pared by 3 bases and J by 2 bases, with 8 bases between. CDR1 and CDR2 from the germline V gene are LGHNT and FRNRAP. CDR3 length: 14 residues. The CDR3 sequence: CASGLARGNQPQHF. CDR3 nucleotides: TGTGCTAGTGGTTTAGCCAGGGGCAATCAGCCCCAGCATTTT.

The CDR3 spells CASSLQGWGTATDTQYF. CDR3 nucleotide sequence: TGTGCCAGCAGCCTACAGGGATGGGGTACGGCCACAGATACGCAGTATTTT. The V and J genes are TRBV6-2 or TRBV6-3 and TRBJ2-3, with D possibly being TRBD1 (6 bases). The germline gives CDR1 MNHEY, CDR2 SVGEGT. V was shortened by 6 bases and J by 2 bases, with 21 bases between the two germline ends. The CDR3 contains 17 residues.

A single count supports this clone. This chain connects TRBV3-1 (or the pseudogene TRBV3-2) to TRBJ1-1, with unresolved D. Germline CDR1 is LGHDT and CDR2 is YNNKEL (reference sequence). The V end lost 4 bases, the J end lost 1 base, and 10 bases lay between the germline ends. CDR3 length equals 14 residues. CDR3 DNA: TGTGCCAGCAGCCTTAACCCGAAGAACACTGAAGCTTTCTTT. Translating gives CASSLNPKNTEAFF.

The chain has TRBV5-1 and TRBJ1-1; perhaps TRBD1 as D (5 bases). CDR3 size: 13 residues. Germline loops: CDR1 SGHRS, CDR2 YFSETQ. Between the trimmed V and J ends, which lost 6 bases and 3 bases, there was a span of 12 bases. The CDR3 loop is CASKGGVDTEAFF. The DNA of the CDR3 is TGCGCCAGCAAGGGAGGGGTTGACACTGAAGCTTTCTTT.

J is TRBJ2-7 and V is TRBV9, with 8 positions matching TRBD2. J lost 4 bases, V lost 3 bases, and 9 bases had no gene match. The CDR3 runs 15 residues. Germline CDR1 is SGDLS and CDR2 is YYNGEE. CDR3 in DNA: TGTGCCAGCAGCGCCGGGGGTAGCGGGACTTACGAGCAGTACTTC. Translation: CASSAGGSGTYEQYF. Based on the CDR3 plus reference TRBV9 and TRBJ2-7, the full variable domain is DSGVTQTPKHLITATGQRVTLRCSPRSGDLSVYWYQQSLDQGLQFLIQYYNGEERAKGNILERFSAQQFPDLHSELNLSSLELGDSALYFCASSAGGSGTYEQYFGPGTRLTVT.